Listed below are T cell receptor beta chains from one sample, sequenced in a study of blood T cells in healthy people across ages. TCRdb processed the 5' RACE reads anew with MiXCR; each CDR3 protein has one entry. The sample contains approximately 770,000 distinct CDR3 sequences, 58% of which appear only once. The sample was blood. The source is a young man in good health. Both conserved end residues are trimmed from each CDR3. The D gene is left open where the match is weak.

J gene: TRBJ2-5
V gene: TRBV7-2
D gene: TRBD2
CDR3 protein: ASNFEAGGPEETQY

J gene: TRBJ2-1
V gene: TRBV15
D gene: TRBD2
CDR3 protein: ATSRVRTGTSGNEQF

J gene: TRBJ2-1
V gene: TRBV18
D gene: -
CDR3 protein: ASSPEPTGEQF

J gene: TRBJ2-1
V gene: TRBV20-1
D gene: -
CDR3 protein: SARYVGSYNEQF

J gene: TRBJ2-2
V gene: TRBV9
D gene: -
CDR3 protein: ASSIRAGELF

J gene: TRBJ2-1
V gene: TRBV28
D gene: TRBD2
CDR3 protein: ASKRLAGREQF

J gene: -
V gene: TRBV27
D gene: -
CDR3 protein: ASKGTEYEQY

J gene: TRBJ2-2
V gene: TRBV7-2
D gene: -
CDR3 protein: ASSPRRNTGELF

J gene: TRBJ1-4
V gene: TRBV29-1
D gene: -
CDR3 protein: SVERQGATNEKLF

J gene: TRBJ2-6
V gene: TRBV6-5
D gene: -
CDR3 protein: ASSSRTRPSGANVLT

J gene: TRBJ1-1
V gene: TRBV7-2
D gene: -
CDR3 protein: ASSLYRDYEAF

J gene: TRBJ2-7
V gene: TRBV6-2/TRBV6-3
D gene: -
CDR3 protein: ASRRGPPYEQY

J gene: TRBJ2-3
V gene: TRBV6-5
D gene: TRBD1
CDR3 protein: ASSYRQGRTDTQY

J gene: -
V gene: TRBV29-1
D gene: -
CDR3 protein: SVVRTGGDEQY

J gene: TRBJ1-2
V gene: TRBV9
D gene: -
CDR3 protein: ASSVVGREDYGYT

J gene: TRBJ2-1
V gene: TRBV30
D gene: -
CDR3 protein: AWERGSSYNEQF

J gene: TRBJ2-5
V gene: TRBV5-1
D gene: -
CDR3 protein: ASSSGGTPYQETQY

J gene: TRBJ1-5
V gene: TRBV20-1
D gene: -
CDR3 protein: SALTGGNDQPQH

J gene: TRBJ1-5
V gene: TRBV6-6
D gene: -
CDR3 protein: ASSYPDIGNQPQH

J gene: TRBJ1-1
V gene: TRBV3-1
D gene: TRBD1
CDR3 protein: ASSQGDRGPLAF

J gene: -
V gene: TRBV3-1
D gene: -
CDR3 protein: ASSQVSRGDIQY

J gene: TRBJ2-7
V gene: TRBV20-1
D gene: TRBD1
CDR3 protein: SARPPVSGGYEQY

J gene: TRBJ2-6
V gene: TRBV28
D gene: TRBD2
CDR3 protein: ASSPRPSGRVGANVLT

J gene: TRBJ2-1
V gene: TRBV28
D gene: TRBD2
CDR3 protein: ASSLPTSGSSHEQF

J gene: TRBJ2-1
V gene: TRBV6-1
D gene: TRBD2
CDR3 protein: ASTLSGGYNEQF

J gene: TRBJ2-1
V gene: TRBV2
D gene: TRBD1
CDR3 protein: ASRRDRNNEQF

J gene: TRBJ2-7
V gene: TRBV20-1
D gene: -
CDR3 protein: SANRDSLYEQY

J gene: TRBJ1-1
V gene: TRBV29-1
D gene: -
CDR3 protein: SAQRANTEAF